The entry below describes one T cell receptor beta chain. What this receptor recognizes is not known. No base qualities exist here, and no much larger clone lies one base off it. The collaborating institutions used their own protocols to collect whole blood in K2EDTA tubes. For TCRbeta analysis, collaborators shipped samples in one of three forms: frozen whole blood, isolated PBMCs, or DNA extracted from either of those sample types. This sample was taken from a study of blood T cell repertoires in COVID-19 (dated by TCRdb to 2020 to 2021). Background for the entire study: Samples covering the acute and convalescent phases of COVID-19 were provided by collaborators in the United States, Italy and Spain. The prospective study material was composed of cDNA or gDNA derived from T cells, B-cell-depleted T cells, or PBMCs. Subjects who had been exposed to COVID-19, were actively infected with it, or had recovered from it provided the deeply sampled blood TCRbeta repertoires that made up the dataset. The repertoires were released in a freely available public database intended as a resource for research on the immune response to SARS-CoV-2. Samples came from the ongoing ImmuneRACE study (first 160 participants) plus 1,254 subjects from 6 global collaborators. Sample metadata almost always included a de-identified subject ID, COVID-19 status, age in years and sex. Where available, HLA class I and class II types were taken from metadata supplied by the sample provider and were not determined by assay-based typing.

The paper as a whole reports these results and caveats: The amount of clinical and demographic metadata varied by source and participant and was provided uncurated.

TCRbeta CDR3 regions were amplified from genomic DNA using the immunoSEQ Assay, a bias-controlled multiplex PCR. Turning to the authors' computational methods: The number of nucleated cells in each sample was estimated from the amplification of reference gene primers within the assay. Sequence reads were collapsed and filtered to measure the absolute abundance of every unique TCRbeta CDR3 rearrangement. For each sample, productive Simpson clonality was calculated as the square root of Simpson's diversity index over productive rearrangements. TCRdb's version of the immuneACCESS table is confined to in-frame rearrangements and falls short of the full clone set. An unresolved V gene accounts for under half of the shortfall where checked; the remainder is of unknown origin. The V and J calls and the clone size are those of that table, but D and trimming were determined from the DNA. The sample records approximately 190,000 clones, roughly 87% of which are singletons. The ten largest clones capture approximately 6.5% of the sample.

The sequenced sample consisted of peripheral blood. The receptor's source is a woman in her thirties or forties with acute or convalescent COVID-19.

The CDR3 protein is CASSFSVSTEAFF. The DNA is as follows: TGTGCCAGCAGCTTCTCCGTCTCCACTGAAGCTTTCTTT. The chain joins TRBV5-6 to TRBJ1-1; too little of a D gene remains to name it. The CDR3 holds 13 amino acids from the cysteine to the phenylalanine. The CDR3 DNA has 39 bases and is translated from base 1. V is shortened by 2 bases, J by 4 bases, and the region joining them spans 9 bases. As encoded in the germline V gene, CDR1 is SGHDT while CDR2 is YYEEEE.